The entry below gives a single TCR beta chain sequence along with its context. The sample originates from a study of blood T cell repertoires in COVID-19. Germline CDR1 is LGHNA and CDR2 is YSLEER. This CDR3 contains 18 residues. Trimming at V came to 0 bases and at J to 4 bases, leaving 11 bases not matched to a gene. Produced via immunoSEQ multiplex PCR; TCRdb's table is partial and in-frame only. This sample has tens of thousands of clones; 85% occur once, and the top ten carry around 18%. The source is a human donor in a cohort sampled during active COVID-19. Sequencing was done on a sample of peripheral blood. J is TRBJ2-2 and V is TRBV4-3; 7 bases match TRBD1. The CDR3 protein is CASSQEAPGQSGTGELFF. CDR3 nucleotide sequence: TGCGCCAGCAGCCAAGAGGCTCCGGGACAGTCTGGCACCGGGGAGCTGTTTTTT.